These 27 T cell receptor beta chains came from one sample sequenced in a study of glioma-infiltrating T cells. TCR alpha and beta CDR3 regions were amplified from RNA using iRepertoire nested multiplex PCR. TCRdb ran MiXCR on the multiplex PCR reads and lists one entry per CDR3 protein. The data contain about 130,000 distinct CDR3 sequences, 24% of them singletons. The sequenced sample consisted of glioma tissue, nonneoplastic brain tissue, or PBMCs (not recorded which). The receptors derive from a human donor with low-grade glioma or glioblastoma, undergoing nonglioma brain surgery, or in good health (not recorded which).

Of note for this clonotype: At one boundary the junction diverges from the germline segment, which might be a read error. The V call is TRBV6-2 or TRBV6-3, the J call TRBJ2-3, with TRBD2 identical over 9 bases. The germline CDR1 and CDR2 sequences are MNHEY and SVGEGT. The CDR3 runs 15 residues. CDR3 in DNA: TGCGGCAGCAGTGACACTAGCGGGTACACAGATACGCAGTATTTT. It codes for CGSSDTSGYTDTQYF.

Concerning this clonotype: Its ends do not fully match the called genes, so a read error is possible. The chain joins TRBV7-2 to TRBJ1-1; TRBD1 might be the D (5 bases). CDR3 length: 14 residues. The V gene's germline CDR1 is SGHTA and CDR2 FQGNSA. CDR3 region: CASSLNPDSPDAFF. The CDR3 nucleotides read TGTGCCAGCAGCTTAAACCCCGACAGCCCTGACGCTTTCTTT.

This chain uses TRBV10-3 with TRBJ1-2; D unresolved. The CDR3 length is 12 residues. The germline CDR1 and CDR2 sequences are ENHRY and SYGVKD. V shed 3 bases and J shed 7 bases, with 9 bases lying between them. The CDR3 loop reads CAISDSIFGYTF. The CDR3 DNA is TGTGCCATCAGTGATAGCATCTTTGGCTACACCTTC.

The V call is TRBV7-3, the J call TRBJ2-6, with 7 bases aligning to TRBD1. Germline assignment: CDR1 SGHTA and CDR2 FQGTGA. J gave up 1 base and V 5 bases, and 2 bases lay outside the gene matches. This CDR3 has 15 residues. For the CDR3, the DNA is TGTGCCAGCAGCATACAGGGGTCTGGGGCCAACGTCCTGACTTTC. Amino acid sequence: CASSIQGSGANVLTF.

This clonotype was recorded a few times. This rearrangement joins TRBV20-1 to TRBJ1-2; 9 positions match TRBD1. The trim removed 3 bases at V and 8 bases at J, leaving 4 bases unmatched. CDR1 is DFQATT, CDR2 SNEGSKA, per germline (reference sequence). CDR3 length: 12 residues. For the CDR3, the DNA is TGCAGTGCTAGTCGGACAGGGGTCGGCTACACCTTC. Protein product: CSASRTGVGYTF.

This clonotype has ten or more counts. The chain uses TRBV25-1 and TRBJ2-1; no firm D call. CDR3 length equals 12 residues. From germline, CDR1 is MGHDK and CDR2 SYGVNS. With 5 bases removed from V and 6 bases from J, the gap between germline ends came to 8 bases. CDR3 sequence (DNA): TGTGCCAGCAGTATTCCCAGCAATGAGCAGTTCTTC. Translated: CASSIPSNEQFF. The full variable domain, with the rest looked up from reference TRBV25-1 and TRBJ2-1, is EADIYQTPRYLVIGTGKKITLECSQTMGHDKMYWYQQDPGMELHLIHYSYGVNSTEKGDLSSESTVSRIRTEHFPLTLESARPSHTSQYLCASSIPSNEQFFGPGTRLTVL.

Comment on this clonotype: A much more abundant neighbour one base away suggests this may be a read error. The V call is TRBV20-1, the J call TRBJ2-5; D is uncertain. CDR3 length equals 11 residues. Germline-derived CDR1 and CDR2 are DFQATT and SNEGSKA (reference sequence). CDR3 protein: CSARHQETRYF. CDR3 DNA: TGCAGTGCACGACACCAAGAGACCCGGTACTTC.

This clonotype has a handful of counts. The V and J genes are TRBV4-1 and TRBJ1-1, with no clear D. V lost 0 bases and J lost 1, with 9 bases in between. The CDR3 length is 15 residues. Germline CDR1 and CDR2: MGHRA and YSYEKL. The CDR3 DNA follows: TGCGCCAGCAGCCAAGACAATGTGCGGAACACTGAAGCTTTCTTT. This codes for CASSQDNVRNTEAFF.

This clonotype was seen a few times. The chain has TRBV7-3 and TRBJ2-3; D gene uncertain. Trimming stripped 4 bases from V and 2 bases from J, with 4 bases between. In germline, CDR1 is SGHTA, CDR2 FQGTGA. CDR3 length equals 12 residues. The DNA for the CDR3 is TGTGCCAGCAGCTACGCCACAGATACGCAGTATTTT. Protein: CASSYATDTQYF.

The chain joins TRBV12-3 or TRBV12-4 to TRBJ1-4; D ambiguous. The CDR3 loop spans 10 amino acids. The V end lost 6 bases, the J end lost 7 bases, and 3 bases lay between the germline ends. Written as DNA, the CDR3 is TGTGCCAGCAGGGGTGAAAAACTGTTTTTT. This translates into CASRGEKLFF.

This clonotype was seen a handful of times. The J gene is TRBJ1-1, the V gene TRBV7-9; D call uncertain. This CDR3 spans 13 amino acids. Germline-derived CDR1 and CDR2 are SEHNR and FQNEAQ (reference sequence). Between the trimmed V and J ends, which lost 1 base and 1 base, there was a span of 4 bases. CDR3 coding DNA: TGTGCCAGCAGCTTAGGCAAGAACACTGAAGCTTTCTTT. The encoded protein is CASSLGKNTEAFF.

This clonotype was counted ten times or more. V usage is TRBV27 and J usage is TRBJ1-5, with 10 bases identical to TRBD1. CDR3 length: 14 residues. The germline CDR1 and CDR2 sequences are MNHEY and SMNVEV (reference sequence). The trim removed 6 bases at V and 7 bases at J, leaving 6 bases unmatched. Written as DNA, the CDR3 is TGTGCCAGCAGCCGGGACAGGGGAGTGCAGCCCCAGCATTTT. Translated, it gives CASSRDRGVQPQHF.

On this clonotype itself: A junction boundary mismatches the germline segment, possibly from a read error. This sequence joins TRBV15 and TRBJ1-3; 8 nucleotides line up with TRBD1. CDR1 and CDR2 (germline): LNHNV, YYDKDF (reference sequence). This CDR3 region has 16 residues. CDR3 bases: TGTGCCACCAGAAAGGACAGGGTCACCTCTGGAAACGCCATATATTTT. This codes for CATRKDRVTSGNAIYF.

This rearrangement joins TRBV30 to TRBJ1-1, with D possibly matching TRBD1 (6 bases). Trimming removed 1 base from V and 3 bases from J, with 15 bases in between. The germline CDR1 and CDR2 sequences are GTSNPN and SVGIG (reference sequence). The CDR3 is 15 amino acids. Written as DNA, the CDR3 is TGTGCCTGGAGTGGGGGGGCCGCGAGAGACACTGAAGCTTTCTTT. The encoded protein is CAWSGGAARDTEAFF.

The CDR3 loop reads CASSLGGGAADTQYF. As DNA, the CDR3 is TGCGCCAGCAGCTTGGGCGGGGGGGCCGCAGATACGCAGTATTTT. This chain uses TRBV5-1 with TRBJ2-3; 9 bases are shared with TRBD2. Germline V gives CDR1 SGHRS, CDR2 YFSETQ. This CDR3 region has 15 residues. The junction had 3 bases not matched to a gene; V was cut back by 0 bases and J by 4 bases.

The table lists this clonotype with many counts. CDR3: CASSLETGGQPQHF. As DNA, the CDR3 is TGTGCCAGCAGCTTAGAAACAGGCGGTCAGCCCCAGCATTTT. V usage is TRBV7-9 and J usage is TRBJ1-5; a possible D gene is TRBD1 (5 bases). The germline V gene has CDR1 SEHNR and CDR2 FQNEAQ (reference sequence). Trimming pared 1 base from V and 6 bases from J, leaving 10 bases between. The CDR3 sequence is 14 residues long.

This clonotype was observed many times. The gene calls are TRBV24-1 and TRBJ2-3; D might be TRBD2 (5 bases). Germline loops: CDR1 KGHDR, CDR2 SFDVKD. The CDR3 is made up of 14 amino acids. The V end was cut by 6 bases, the J end by 2 bases, with 11 bases between. CDR3 amino acids: CATSRTGYTDTQYF. The CDR3 coding sequence is TGTGCCACCAGTAGGACGGGATACACAGATACGCAGTATTTT.

This clonotype has only a few counts. The chain uses TRBV24-1 and TRBJ2-1, with D possibly matching TRBD2 (5 bases). Germline V lookup: CDR1 KGHDR, CDR2 SFDVKD. This CDR3 comprises 17 residues. The V end was cut by 0 bases, the J end by 0 bases, with 11 bases between. The CDR3 loop is CATSDLLRESSYNEQFF. The CDR3 DNA reads as TGTGCCACCAGTGATTTGCTTAGGGAGAGCTCCTACAATGAGCAGTTCTTC.

J is TRBJ2-5 and V is TRBV15; D is unclear. This CDR3 contains 15 residues. Trimming cost V 0 bases and J 4 bases, with 12 bases left between them. Germline CDR1 and CDR2: LNHNV and YYDKDF (reference sequence). The CDR3 region has the DNA TGTGCCACCAGCAGAGATCCTAATACTGGAGAGACCCAGTACTTC. Amino acid sequence: CATSRDPNTGETQYF.

This CDR3 reads CATSDSTGNSYGYTF. DNA for the CDR3: TGTGCCACCAGTGATTCTACCGGGAATTCCTATGGCTACACCTTC. V is TRBV24-1 and J is TRBJ1-2; no reliable D call. Germline CDR1 KGHDR, CDR2 SFDVKD. The CDR3 length is 15 residues. Trimming cost V 2 bases and J 4 bases, with 13 bases left between them.

The V and J genes are TRBV19 and TRBJ1-2; tentatively, D is TRBD1 (6 bases). Trimming took 10 bases from V and 4 from J, leaving 13 bases between them. Per germline, CDR1 LNHDA and CDR2 SQIVND (reference sequence). The CDR3 is 12 residues long. The CDR3, as DNA: TGTGCCACCGAGACAGGCCCCTATGGCTACACCTTC. Protein sequence: CATETGPYGYTF.

The sample holds many counts of this clonotype. The V call is TRBV28, the J call TRBJ2-7; D ambiguous. Looked up from germline, CDR1 is MDHEN and CDR2 is SYDVKM. V lost 5 bases and J 1 base, leaving 3 bases between the germline ends. There are 11 residues in the CDR3. CDR3 sequence: CASSRSYEQYV. Here the CDR3 DNA reads TGTGCCAGCAGTCGATCCTACGAGCAGTACGTC.

V and J are TRBV28 and TRBJ1-2; 8 positions agree with TRBD1. Germline loops: CDR1 MDHEN, CDR2 SYDVKM. V was clipped by 6 bases and J by 6 bases; unmatched bases: 9. The CDR3 spans 14 residues. In DNA, the CDR3 is TGTGCCAGCAGGAAGACAGGGGTAATCGATGGCTACACCTTC. Translated: CASRKTGVIDGYTF.

This clonotype appeared a few times. At one end, the junction sequence differs from germline, possibly due to a read error. This chain joins TRBV27 and TRBJ2-1, with D hard to call. The CDR3 sequence is 16 residues long. Germline V lookup: CDR1 MNHEY, CDR2 SMNVEV (reference sequence). The CDR3 loop reads CATSDETSTSYNEQFF. As DNA, the CDR3 is TGTGCCACCAGTGATGAGACATCGACCTCCTACAATGAGCAGTTCTTC.

The chain recombines TRBV7-3 with TRBJ1-5; D might be TRBD1 (5 bases). The J call may be incorrect, as the DNA end agrees better with TRBJ2-3. CDR1 SGHTA and CDR2 FQGTGA come from the germline V gene. CDR3 size: 15 residues. The DNA for the CDR3 is TGTGCCAGCAGCTTAAGGCAGGGAAACTATCAGCCCCAGTATTTT. This encodes CASSLRQGNYQPQYF.

The V and J genes are TRBV11-3 and TRBJ1-1; D is unclear. This CDR3 region has 13 residues. V gave up 5 bases and J gave up 1 base, with 8 bases separating them. Germline V gives CDR1 SGHNT, CDR2 YENEEA. As DNA, the CDR3 is TGTGCCAGCAGCACTGGATCGAACACTGAAGCTTTCTTT. Protein sequence: CASSTGSNTEAFF.

Turning to this clonotype: At one boundary the junction diverges from the germline segment, which might be a read error. The rearrangement links TRBV20-1 to TRBJ1-5, with unresolved D. The CDR3 sequence is 14 residues long. Germline-derived CDR1 and CDR2 are DFQATT and SNEGSKA (reference sequence). CDR3 DNA: TGCAGTGCTGGAGAGGGAGTGAACAATCAGCCCCAGCATTTT. Residues: CSAGEGVNNQPQHF.